These 31 T cell receptor beta chains were all obtained from the same sample, sequenced in a study of CD8 T cells in ankylosing spondylitis. Using its own MiXCR run on the 5' RACE reads, TCRdb lists one record per CDR3 protein. The sample holds just under 95,000 distinct CDR3 sequences; approximately 9% are singletons and the top ten take roughly 5.6%. The material sequenced was blood, either unsorted or a sorted T cell fraction (not recorded which). Every receptor here comes from a male donor with ankylosing spondylitis or in good health (not recorded which).

This clonotype was observed many times. This rearrangement joins TRBV25-1 to TRBJ2-5; 7 bases fit TRBD1. This CDR3 contains 15 residues. Trimming removed 4 bases from V and 5 bases from J; junction bases left unmatched: 10. Germline V lookup: CDR1 MGHDK, CDR2 SYGVNS. The CDR3 is CASSATGEGSETQYF. The CDR3 region has the DNA TGTGCCAGCAGTGCCACAGGGGAAGGTTCCGAGACCCAGTACTTC.

This clonotype was detected many times. The chain is built from TRBV12-3 or TRBV12-4 and TRBJ2-5; the match to TRBD1 covers 7 bases. The CDR3 runs 13 residues. V trimming: 5 bases; J trimming: 3 bases; junction bases outside the gene matches: 3. This chain's CDR3 is CASSGTAKETQYF. CDR3 bases: TGTGCCAGCAGTGGGACAGCAAAAGAGACCCAGTACTTC.

This clonotype has ten or more counts. The rearrangement links TRBV12-3 or TRBV12-4 to TRBJ2-2; 9 positions match TRBD2. The trim removed 3 bases at V and 5 bases at J, leaving 10 bases unmatched. The CDR3 extends over 17 amino acids. CDR3 bases: TGTGCCAGCAGTTTCAATAGCGGGGGACCAATTACCGGGGAGCTGTTTTTT. Translation: CASSFNSGGPITGELFF.

Worth noting for this clonotype: A read error is possible here, since a much larger clone lies one base away. J is TRBJ2-2 and V is TRBV3-1, with a weak D call TRBD2 (6 bases). There are 15 residues in the CDR3. Germline CDR1 reads LGHDT; CDR2 reads YNNKEL (reference sequence). The CDR3 protein is CASSQRPANTGGLFF. The CDR3 nucleotides are TGTGCCAGCAGCCAACGACCCGCGAACACCGGGGGGCTGTTTTTT. Drawing the rest from reference TRBV3-1 and TRBJ2-2, the complete variable domain is DTAVSQTPKYLVTQMGNDKSIKCEQNLGHDTMYWYKQDSKKFLKIMFSYNNKELIINETVPNRFSPKSPDKAHLNLHINSLELGDSAVYFCASSQRPANTGGLFFGEGSRLTVL.

V gene TRBV28 combines with J gene TRBJ1-6; D is possibly TRBD1 (5 bases). Germline V gene lookup returns CDR1 MDHEN and CDR2 SYDVKM. Trimming removed 7 bases at V and 9 bases at J, with 19 bases between. The CDR3 has 15 residues. CDR3 protein: CASKPGEGLGSPLHF. The CDR3 coding sequence is TGTGCCAGCAAGCCGGGGGAGGGGCTAGGTTCACCCCTCCACTTT.

Notes on this clonotype: This may arise from a read error, as a much more abundant clone is one base away. The chain combines TRBV18 with TRBJ2-7; the D call may be TRBD1 or TRBD2 (6 bases each). Germline lookup yields CDR1 KGHSH and CDR2 LQKENI. The CDR3 loop spans 15 amino acids. V lost 3 bases to trimming and J lost 9 bases, with 21 bases between them. CDR3 sequence (DNA): TGTGCCAGCTCACCCTCGACCGGGCTGGAGGGGGGGCAGTACTTC. This codes for CASSPSTGLEGGQYF.

This clonotype has a count of ten or more. This chain connects TRBV5-1 to TRBJ1-1, with D hard to call. Trimming took off 5 bases at V and 5 bases at J, with 16 bases between the two ends. The CDR3 loop spans 14 amino acids. Germline V gives CDR1 SGHRS, CDR2 YFSETQ. This CDR3 reads CASSEERGETEAFF. CDR3 nucleotides: TGCGCCAGCAGTGAGGAACGGGGAGAGACTGAAGCTTTCTTT.

In this sample, this clonotype turned up many times. The chain uses TRBV4-2 and TRBJ2-2; 12 nucleotides align to TRBD1. This CDR3 spans 16 amino acids. The V and J ends lost 4 bases and 4 bases, in that order; junction bases with no gene match: 4. CDR1 and CDR2 from the germline V gene are LGHNA and YNFKEQ. The CDR3 DNA is TGTGCCAGCAGCCCGGGACAGGGGGCAGGCACCGGGGAGCTGTTTTTT. Translated: CASSPGQGAGTGELFF.

The table lists this clonotype with many counts. V usage is TRBV7-9 and J usage is TRBJ2-2; D tentatively fits TRBD1 or TRBD2 (6 bases each). V lost 5 bases and J 6 bases, leaving 16 bases between the germline ends. CDR1 SEHNR and CDR2 FQNEAQ come from the germline V gene (reference sequence). The CDR3 runs 15 residues. The CDR3 sequence is CASSRGPRGSGELFF. The DNA for the CDR3 is TGTGCCAGCAGCCGGGGGCCGCGAGGGTCCGGGGAGCTGTTTTTT.

This clonotype has more than one count but fewer than ten. V is TRBV25-1 and J is TRBJ2-1; D might be TRBD1 (6 bases). Looked up from germline, CDR1 is MGHDK and CDR2 is SYGVNS. V was clipped by 3 bases and J by 3 bases, with 15 bases between them. The CDR3 is 16 residues long. CDR3 region: CASSESLTGRYNEQFF. CDR3 nucleotides: TGTGCCAGCAGTGAGTCTTTGACAGGCCGCTACAATGAGCAGTTCTTC.

This clonotype was seen many times. CDR3 sequence reads: CASSPIRNSYEQYF. CDR3 nucleotides: TGTGCCAGCAGCCCAATACGTAATTCCTACGAGCAGTACTTC. The chain links TRBV9 to TRBJ2-7, with D hard to call. The CDR3 has 14 amino acids. Trimming shortened V by 4 bases and J by 1 base, and 12 bases separated the two germline ends. Germline lookup yields CDR1 SGDLS and CDR2 YYNGEE.

This clonotype showed up just a few times. This chain uses TRBV7-9 with TRBJ2-5; maybe TRBD2 (5 bases). The CDR3 contains 12 residues. The germline V gene has CDR1 SEHNR and CDR2 FQNEAQ (reference sequence). V was shortened by 8 bases and J by 2 bases, with 9 bases between the two germline ends. Here the CDR3 reads CASEGQQETQYF. CDR3 sequence (DNA): TGTGCCAGCGAGGGTCAGCAAGAGACCCAGTACTTC.

This clonotype appeared many times. The rearrangement uses TRBV4-1 and TRBJ2-5; maybe TRBD2 (6 bases). The CDR3 totals 15 residues. CDR1 is MGHRA, CDR2 YSYEKL, per germline. V was pared by 6 bases and J by 10 bases, with 24 bases between. CDR3 DNA sequence: TGCGCCAGCAGGACAACGCGGGGAGAGGAAGACCACCAGTACTTC. It is translated as CASRTTRGEEDHQYF.

The genes are TRBV20-1 and TRBJ1-2; no clear D gene. Deletions cut 3 bases from V and 8 bases from J, with 13 bases between. The CDR3 is 12 amino acids. The V gene's germline CDR1 is DFQATT and CDR2 SNEGSKA (reference sequence). This CDR3 reads CSASAFVGGYTF. CDR3 sequence (DNA): TGCAGTGCTAGCGCCTTCGTGGGAGGCTACACCTTC.

This clonotype occurred many times. The chain is built from TRBV5-1 and TRBJ2-1; D tentatively fits TRBD1 or TRBD2 (5 bases each). The CDR3 sequence is 12 residues long. V was trimmed by 3 bases and J by 10 bases, leaving 11 bases between them. Germline CDR1 and CDR2: SGHRS and YFSETQ. The CDR3 sequence is CASSSRGYEQFF. Here the CDR3 DNA reads TGCGCCAGCAGCTCGAGGGGTTACGAGCAGTTCTTC.

The genes are TRBV7-8 and TRBJ2-6; no clear D. Germline CDR1 reads SGHVS; CDR2 reads FQNEAQ. The CDR3 extends over 14 amino acids. Trimming took off 7 bases at V and 1 base at J, with 8 bases between the two ends. The CDR3 here is CASTLGSGANVLTF. The CDR3, as DNA: TGTGCCAGCACTTTGGGATCTGGGGCCAACGTCCTGACTTTC.

This clonotype was observed once. A much bigger clone sits one base away, suggesting this may be a read error. The rearrangement links TRBV5-8 to TRBJ1-1, with D hard to call. The CDR3 sequence is 12 residues long. Germline V gene sequence: CDR1 SGHTS, CDR2 YDEGEE. V lost 4 bases and J lost 7, with 11 bases in between. The CDR3 bases are TGTGCCAGCAGCGTTTCAGGTCGTGAAGCTTTCTTT. Its protein product is CASSVSGREAFF.

This clonotype was picked up many times. This chain joins TRBV6-4 and TRBJ2-7; D call uncertain. Germline CDR1 and CDR2: MRHNA and SNTAGT. V dropped 3 bases and J dropped 0 bases, with 12 bases sitting between them. CDR3 size: 15 residues. CDR3 residues: CASSEGQATSYEQYF. The CDR3 bases are TGTGCCAGCAGTGAAGGGCAGGCTACCTCCTACGAGCAGTACTTC.

There are many counts of this clonotype. V is TRBV15 and J is TRBJ2-1; possibly TRBD1 for D (6 bases). V lost 3 bases to trimming and J lost 1 base, with 25 bases between them. CDR1 is LNHNV, CDR2 YYDKDF, per germline (reference sequence). CDR3 size: 20 residues. CDR3 protein: CATSSERTVMSDVSYNEQFF. The CDR3 coding sequence is TGTGCCACCAGCAGCGAAAGGACAGTCATGAGCGACGTGTCCTACAATGAGCAGTTCTTC.

This clonotype was observed at least ten times. The chain recombines TRBV2 with TRBJ2-3; D is tentatively TRBD1 or TRBD2 (6 bases each). The germline CDR1 and CDR2 sequences are SNHLY and FYNNEI. Trimming cost V 4 bases and J 8 bases, with 19 bases left between them. The CDR3 runs 15 residues. The CDR3 DNA reads as TGTGCCAGCAGTGGGGAGAGGCTTGGAGGGGGTACGCAGTATTTT. Its translation is CASSGERLGGGTQYF. Looking up the rest from reference TRBV2 and TRBJ2-3 gives the full variable domain: EPEVTQTPSHQVTQMGQEVILRCVPISNHLYFYWYRQILGQKVEFLVSFYNNEISEKSEIFDDQFSVERPDGSNFTLKIRSTKLEDSAMYFCASSGERLGGGTQYFGPGTRLTVL.

This clonotype has a count of ten or more. The J gene is TRBJ2-1, the V gene TRBV29-1; 7 positions match TRBD1. J gave up 7 bases and V 4 bases, and 7 bases lay outside the gene matches. There are 13 residues in the CDR3. Germline V gives CDR1 SQVTM, CDR2 ANQGSEA. The CDR3 here is CSVVGTAGNEQFF. The CDR3 DNA is TGCAGCGTTGTAGGGACAGCCGGGAATGAGCAGTTCTTC.

The chain uses TRBV5-1 and TRBJ2-1; D gene ambiguous. Trimming left V 5 bases short and J 10 bases short, with 16 bases between. CDR3 length: 13 amino acids. Germline CDR1 reads SGHRS; CDR2 reads YFSETQ. DNA for the CDR3: TGCGCCAGCAGGATGGCCGTAGGAGACGAGCAGTTCTTC. Its translation: CASRMAVGDEQFF.

Of note for this clonotype: A single base separates this from a much larger clone, so it may be a read error. The chain uses TRBV5-1 and TRBJ2-3, with 14 bases that match TRBD2. Unmatched junction bases numbered 3, after V lost 7 bases and J lost 5 bases. Germline-derived CDR1 and CDR2 are SGHRS and YFSETQ. This CDR3 has 14 amino acids. CDR3 sequence reads: CASGTSGGIDTQYF. The CDR3 DNA reads as TGCGCCAGCGGGACTAGCGGGGGAATAGATACGCAGTATTTT.

This clonotype came up many times. This chain links TRBV2 with TRBJ2-3; 13 bases map to TRBD2. The germline V gene has CDR1 SNHLY and CDR2 FYNNEI. Germline trimming cut 6 bases from V and 7 bases from J; bases unmatched to any gene: 10. The CDR3 loop spans 16 amino acids. CDR3 in amino acids: CASRVPLAGGRNTQYF. In DNA form, the CDR3 reads TGTGCCAGCAGGGTACCACTAGCGGGGGGGCGAAATACGCAGTATTTT.

Ten or more counts support this clonotype. The J gene is TRBJ1-1, the V gene TRBV5-8; possibly TRBD1 for D (6 bases). The ends were cut back, 4 bases at V and 6 bases at J, with 10 bases in the middle. Germline V gene sequence: CDR1 SGHTS, CDR2 YDEGEE. The CDR3 consists of 12 residues. Here the CDR3 DNA reads TGTGCCAGCAGCGGGGGACAAGCTGAAGCTTTCTTT. Translated, it gives CASSGGQAEAFF.

At least ten counts were recorded for this clonotype. The V and J genes are TRBV28 and TRBJ1-5; D is uncertain. Trimming pared 2 bases from V and 7 bases from J, leaving 12 bases between. Germline values: CDR1 MDHEN, CDR2 SYDVKM. The CDR3 totals 14 residues. This CDR3 reads CASSLAVSAQPQHF. The CDR3 region has the DNA TGTGCCAGCAGTTTAGCGGTTTCAGCGCAGCCCCAGCATTTT.

This clonotype was seen repeatedly, ten times or more. The chain links TRBV3-1 to TRBJ2-1; 9 nucleotides align to TRBD1. The V gene's germline CDR1 is LGHDT and CDR2 YNNKEL (reference sequence). This CDR3 is 13 amino acids long. V was clipped by 8 bases and J by 9 bases; unmatched bases: 8. CDR3 sequence: CASGTGIAVEQFF. DNA of the CDR3: TGTGCCAGCGGGACAGGGATTGCGGTTGAGCAGTTCTTC.

This chain connects TRBV6-1 to TRBJ1-3; D unclear. Trimming removed 5 bases at V and 0 bases at J, with 11 bases between. Germline CDR1 MNHNS, CDR2 SASEGT. The CDR3 has 15 amino acids. The CDR3 loop is CASSPDGISGNTIYF. DNA for the CDR3: TGTGCCAGCAGTCCGGACGGAATCTCTGGAAACACCATATATTTT.

The rearrangement joins TRBV6-1 to TRBJ1-1; TRBD1 matches 7 bases. After removal of 6 bases from V and 4 bases from J, the junction contained 11 bases not matched to a gene. The CDR3 loop spans 15 amino acids. CDR1 is MNHNS, CDR2 SASEGT, per germline. CDR3 loop: CASSPRGLTSTEAFF. The CDR3 bases are TGTGCCAGCAGCCCCAGGGGGTTGACATCCACTGAAGCTTTCTTT.

The chain uses TRBV7-2 and TRBJ2-2, with D unclear. Germline V lookup: CDR1 SGHTA, CDR2 FQGNSA. Trimming shortened V by 5 bases and J by 7 bases, and 14 bases separated the two germline ends. The CDR3 is made up of 14 amino acids. CDR3 sequence (DNA): TGTGCCAGCAGCCCGACTTTCCCGCTCGGGGAGCTGTTTTTT. Protein: CASSPTFPLGELFF.

This clonotype was counted at least ten times. V usage is TRBV5-1 and J usage is TRBJ2-3, with D perhaps matching TRBD1 or TRBD2 (5 bases each). Trimming took 4 bases from V and 6 from J, leaving 15 bases between them. The CDR3 length is 14 residues. From germline, CDR1 is SGHRS and CDR2 YFSETQ. The CDR3 DNA is TGCGCCAGCAGCCCAGGGAAAGCGGTGGATACGCAGTATTTT. It encodes CASSPGKAVDTQYF. The full variable domain, its missing parts supplied by reference TRBV5-1 and TRBJ2-3, is KAGVTQTPRYLIKTRGQQVTLSCSPISGHRSVSWYQQTPGQGLQFLFEYFSETQRNKGNFPGRFSGRQFSNSRSEMNVSTLELGDSALYLCASSPGKAVDTQYFGPGTRLTVL.